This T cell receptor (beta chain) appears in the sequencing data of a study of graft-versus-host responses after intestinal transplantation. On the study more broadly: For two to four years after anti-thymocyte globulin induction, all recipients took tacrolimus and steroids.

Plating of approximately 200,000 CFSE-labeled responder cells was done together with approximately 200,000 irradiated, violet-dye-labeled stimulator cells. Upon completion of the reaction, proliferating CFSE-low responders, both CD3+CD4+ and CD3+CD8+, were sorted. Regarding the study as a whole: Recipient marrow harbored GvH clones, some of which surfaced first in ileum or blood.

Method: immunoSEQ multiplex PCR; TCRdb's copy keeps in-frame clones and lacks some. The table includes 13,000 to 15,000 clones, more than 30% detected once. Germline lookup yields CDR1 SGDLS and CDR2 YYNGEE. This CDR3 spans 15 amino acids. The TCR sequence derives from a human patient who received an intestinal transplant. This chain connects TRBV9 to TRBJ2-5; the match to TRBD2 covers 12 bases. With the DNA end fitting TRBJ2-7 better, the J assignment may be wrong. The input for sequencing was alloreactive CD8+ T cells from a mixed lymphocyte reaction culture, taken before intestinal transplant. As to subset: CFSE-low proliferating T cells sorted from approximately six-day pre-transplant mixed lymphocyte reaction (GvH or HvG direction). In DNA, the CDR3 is TGTGCCAGCAGCGTAGGACTAGCGGGAGTGGACGAGCAGTACTTC. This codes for CASSVGLAGVDEQYF.